The 18 T cell receptor beta chains below all came from one sample that was sequenced in a study of blood T cells in healthy people across ages. A sample-barcoded 5' primer and a J-beta primer mix were used in a second PCR of about 7 to 12 cycles. In TCRdb, the 5' RACE reads were re-called with MiXCR into one record per CDR3 protein. Of around 990,000 distinct CDR3 sequences listed, less than 25% were seen once; the top ten hold around 0.7%. This sample was shared with a second study, whose subject was T cells of mothers and their children.

The material sequenced was blood. The receptors shown here come from a girl under 10 years old in good health.

This clonotype was detected a few times. This chain uses TRBV4-3 with TRBJ2-5, with 7 bases identical to TRBD2. This CDR3 comprises 15 residues. Germline CDR1 LGHNA, CDR2 YSLEER. V was clipped by 0 bases and J by 3 bases; unmatched bases: 4. The CDR3 nucleotides are TGCGCCAGCAGCCAAGATATCGCGGGGGAAGAGACCCAGTACTTC. This encodes CASSQDIAGEETQYF.

This clonotype was recorded a few times. The CDR3 DNA follows: TGCAGCGTTGAAACCCTGGAGGACAGGCTGGAGACCCAGTACTTC. Amino acids: CSVETLEDRLETQYF. The chain is built from TRBV29-1 and TRBJ2-5; 7 bases align to TRBD1. Germline CDR1 reads SQVTM; CDR2 reads ANQGSEA. This CDR3 is built from 15 residues. With V trimmed by 2 bases and J by 5 bases, 11 bases remained unmatched.

This clonotype has just a few counts. The V gene is TRBV10-2, the J gene TRBJ2-5; perhaps TRBD1 as D (6 bases). Germline CDR1 and CDR2: WSHSY and SAAADI. This CDR3 has 17 amino acids. V lost 7 bases and J lost 4, with 25 bases in between. CDR3 sequence: CASNTPGPGAGRETQYF. DNA of the CDR3: TGCGCCAGCAACACTCCCGGGCCAGGGGCGGGTAGAGAGACCCAGTACTTC.

This clonotype was observed a few times. The chain joins TRBV25-1 to TRBJ2-5; D may be TRBD1 (5 bases). V gave up 3 bases and J gave up 3 bases, with 17 bases separating them. The CDR3 loop spans 16 amino acids. Germline V lookup: CDR1 MGHDK, CDR2 SYGVNS. CDR3 region: CASSDDTRTKEETQYF. In DNA, the CDR3 is TGTGCCAGCAGTGATGATACTCGGACAAAAGAAGAGACCCAGTACTTC.

This clonotype has more than one count but fewer than ten. CDR3 region: CASSRVGAGYEQYF. In DNA form, the CDR3 reads TGTGCCAGCAGCCGGGTGGGGGCTGGTTACGAGCAGTACTTC. The V gene is TRBV7-2, the J gene TRBJ2-7; perhaps TRBD1 as D (6 bases). Germline assignment: CDR1 SGHTA and CDR2 FQGNSA. The CDR3 extends over 14 amino acids. The V and J ends lost 5 bases and 4 bases respectively, with 15 bases between them.

This clonotype was observed a few times. V usage is TRBV27 and J usage is TRBJ1-2, with 7 nucleotides matching TRBD1. V trimming: 3 bases; J trimming: 10 bases; junction bases outside the gene matches: 5. This CDR3 is 12 amino acids long. Germline loops: CDR1 MNHEY, CDR2 SMNVEV (reference sequence). The CDR3 here is CASSLTGWDYTF. The CDR3 DNA sequence: TGTGCCAGCAGTTTGACAGGGTGGGACTACACCTTC.

V usage is TRBV20-1 and J usage is TRBJ2-5, with D maybe TRBD2 (5 bases). Matching the DNA end better, TRBJ2-1 makes the J call doubtful. Per the germline V gene, CDR1 is DFQATT and CDR2 is SNEGSKA (reference sequence). This CDR3 comprises 12 residues. The CDR3 DNA follows: TGCAGTGCTAGCGGGGACTACAATGAGCAGTTCTTC. The encoded protein is CSASGDYNEQFF.

This clonotype came up a few times. V is TRBV18 and J is TRBJ2-5, with 13 nucleotides matching TRBD2. Germline-derived CDR1 and CDR2 are KGHSH and LQKENI. The CDR3 covers 19 residues. After removal of 4 bases from V and 5 bases from J, the junction contained 16 bases not matched to a gene. DNA of the CDR3: TGTGCCAGCTCACTTGGGACTAGCGGGGCCGAAAGTGGTATTGAGACCCAGTACTTC. It translates to CASSLGTSGAESGIETQYF.

This clonotype was counted between two and nine times. The chain joins TRBV4-1 to TRBJ2-5; 8 bases match TRBD2. The J call may be in error: the DNA end matches TRBJ2-1 better. The CDR3 sequence is 15 residues long. Germline V CDR1 and CDR2: MGHRA, YSYEKL. This CDR3 is CASSPEREISHEQFF. DNA of the CDR3: TGCGCCAGCAGCCCAGAGCGGGAGATCTCCCATGAGCAGTTCTTC.

The chain carries TRBV4-3 and TRBJ2-1; 8 nucleotides line up with TRBD2. The CDR3 has 16 amino acids. V dropped 0 bases and J dropped 2; count of bases not matched to a gene: 3. Germline CDR1 is LGHNA and CDR2 is YSLEER. CDR3 residues: CASSQEQAGAYNEQFF. The DNA for the CDR3 is TGCGCCAGCAGCCAAGAGCAAGCGGGGGCCTACAATGAGCAGTTCTTC.

This clonotype has ten or more counts. The V gene is TRBV9, the J gene TRBJ2-7; D unclear. Germline V CDR1 and CDR2: SGDLS, YYNGEE. The CDR3 consists of 13 residues. The ends were cut back, 3 bases at V and 0 bases at J, with 7 bases in the middle. CDR3 nucleotide sequence: TGTGCCAGCAGCGACGGCAACTCCTACGAGCAGTACTTC. It codes for CASSDGNSYEQYF.

In this sample, this clonotype turned up a few times. This chain joins TRBV5-1 and TRBJ2-1; D is possibly TRBD1 or TRBD2 (5 bases each). Per the germline V gene, CDR1 is SGHRS and CDR2 is YFSETQ. V lost 3 bases and J lost 3, with 19 bases in between. This CDR3 has 17 residues. The CDR3 region has the DNA TGCGCCAGCAGCTCCAACCCCCGGGACCTACTCTACAATGAGCAGTTCTTC. Translation: CASSSNPRDLLYNEQFF.

The rearrangement links TRBV29-1 to TRBJ2-5; tentatively, D is TRBD2 (6 bases). The DNA end is more similar to TRBJ2-7, so the J call may be wrong. Germline lookup yields CDR1 SQVTM and CDR2 ANQGSEA. This CDR3 region has 16 residues. The CDR3 DNA reads TGCAGCGTTGAAGACCCTACTCGTCCGGGGGACTACGAGCAGTACTTC. It translates to CSVEDPTRPGDYEQYF.

This clonotype was detected only a few times. The chain carries TRBV6-2 or TRBV6-3 and TRBJ2-5; no firm D call. Trimming removed 5 bases from V and 6 bases from J, with 7 bases in between. CDR1 and CDR2 (germline): MNHEY, SVGEGT. CDR3 size: 11 residues. The CDR3 region is CASSDLKTQYF. For the CDR3, the DNA is TGTGCCAGCAGTGACCTAAAGACCCAGTACTTC.

The J gene is TRBJ1-1, the V gene TRBV25-1, with no clear D. The V gene's germline CDR1 is MGHDK and CDR2 SYGVNS. Between the trimmed V and J ends, which lost 4 bases and 8 bases, there was a span of 11 bases. The length of the CDR3 is 12 residues. CDR3 sequence: CASSGLREEAFF. The CDR3 DNA reads as TGTGCCAGCAGTGGACTAAGGGAGGAAGCTTTCTTT. The whole variable domain, filled in from reference TRBV25-1 and TRBJ1-1, reads EADIYQTPRYLVIGTGKKITLECSQTMGHDKMYWYQQDPGMELHLIHYSYGVNSTEKGDLSSESTVSRIRTEHFPLTLESARPSHTSQYLCASSGLREEAFFGQGTRLTVV.

This clonotype was counted only a few times. The CDR3 DNA reads as TGTGCCAGCAGCTTAGGGCAAGATCTTAACTATGGCTACACCTTC. Translated, it gives CASSLGQDLNYGYTF. The genes are TRBV7-9 and TRBJ1-2, with D hard to call. The CDR3 is 15 residues long. Germline lookup yields CDR1 SEHNR and CDR2 FQNEAQ (reference sequence). Trimming took off 1 base at V and 1 base at J, with 10 bases between the two ends.

V is TRBV12-3 or TRBV12-4 and J is TRBJ2-5, with D maybe TRBD1 (6 bases). The germline V and J ends were trimmed by 9 bases and 4 bases, with 21 bases remaining between them. The CDR3 is 15 residues long. CDR3 residues: CARNQGLQHSETQYF. The CDR3 coding sequence is TGTGCCAGGAACCAGGGGCTGCAACATTCAGAGACCCAGTACTTC.

The chain combines TRBV20-1 with TRBJ1-2; 10 nucleotides agree with TRBD1. The V and J ends lost 4 bases and 8 bases, in that order; junction bases with no gene match: 7. Germline-derived CDR1 and CDR2 are DFQATT and SNEGSKA (reference sequence). The CDR3 extends over 13 amino acids. The DNA of the CDR3 is TGCAGTGCTATCCCCGGACAGGGGGGAGGCTACACCTTC. This sequence encodes CSAIPGQGGGYTF.